One sample yielded the 12 T cell receptor beta chains listed below, sequenced in a study of blood T cell repertoires in COVID-19. The method was immunoSEQ multiplex PCR; TCRdb's version includes in-frame clones alone and lacks a portion of them. In the table there are 110,000 or so clones, 85% of which are singletons. Sequencing was performed on peripheral blood. The receptor set was obtained from a man in his forties with acute or convalescent COVID-19.

This sequence joins TRBV5-1 and TRBJ2-7; possible D gene TRBD2, 6 bases. Germline assignment: CDR1 SGHRS and CDR2 YFSETQ. The CDR3 runs to 14 residues. V was pared by 1 base and J by 7 bases, with 15 bases between. The CDR3 sequence: CASSLSGTPREQYF. DNA for the CDR3: TGCGCCAGCAGCTTGTCAGGGACTCCTCGGGAGCAGTACTTC.

J is TRBJ2-5 and V is TRBV4-1, with TRBD1 matching over 8 bases. Per germline, CDR1 MGHRA and CDR2 YSYEKL. The trim removed 3 bases at V and 3 bases at J, leaving 9 bases unmatched. The CDR3 has 16 amino acids. CDR3 DNA sequence: TGCGCCAGCAGCCATCCCGGACAGGGTCTGAAAGAGACCCAGTACTTC. Translation gives CASSHPGQGLKETQYF.

This sequence joins TRBV5-1 and TRBJ1-4; a weak D match, TRBD1 (6 bases). The CDR3 spans 17 residues. The germline V gene has CDR1 SGHRS and CDR2 YFSETQ. The ends were cut back, 1 base at V and 7 bases at J, with 20 bases in the middle. The CDR3 loop is CASSLTPRGGAGEKLFF. CDR3 nucleotide sequence: TGCGCCAGCAGCTTGACACCCCGGGGGGGGGCTGGTGAAAAACTGTTTTTT.

The chain carries TRBV14 and TRBJ2-7; D is unclear. Per germline, CDR1 SGHDN and CDR2 FVKESK. The CDR3 totals 14 residues. V lost 1 base to trimming and J lost 0 bases, with 7 bases between them. The CDR3, as DNA: TGTGCCAGCAGCCAAGGGCTTGGCTCCTACGAGCAGTACTTC. Amino acid sequence: CASSQGLGSYEQYF. Based on the CDR3 plus reference TRBV14 and TRBJ2-7, the full variable domain is EAGVTQFPSHSVIEKGQTVTLRCDPISGHDNLYWYRRVMGKEIKFLLHFVKESKQDESGMPNNRFLAERTGGTYSTLKVQPAELEDSGVYFCASSQGLGSYEQYFGPGTRLTVT.

This sequence joins TRBV19 and TRBJ2-5; TRBD2 matches 9 bases. The CDR3 length is 14 residues. Trimming cost V 5 bases and J 2 bases; bases outside gene matches: 3. CDR1 is LNHDA, CDR2 SQIVND, per germline (reference sequence). CDR3: CASSGLAGQETQYF. Here the CDR3 DNA reads TGTGCCAGTAGTGGGCTAGCGGGGCAAGAGACCCAGTACTTC.

The chain recombines TRBV7-8 with TRBJ1-2; TRBD1 might be the D (5 bases). The CDR3 runs 15 residues. The V end lost 5 bases, the J end lost 5 bases, and 18 bases lay between the germline ends. Germline CDR1 reads SGHVS; CDR2 reads FQNEAQ. The CDR3 loop is CASSKFLGEKYGYTF. The CDR3 DNA reads TGTGCCAGCAGCAAATTCCTAGGGGAAAAATATGGCTACACCTTC.

This clone was recorded once. The CDR3 loop reads CASGSFSGGLAGQETQYF. CDR3 coding DNA: TGTGCTAGTGGTTCCTTTTCTGGGGGACTAGCGGGCCAAGAGACCCAGTACTTC. This rearrangement joins TRBV12-5 to TRBJ2-5; 12 bases are a match to TRBD2. Germline V gene lookup returns CDR1 LGHNT and CDR2 FRNRAP. The trim removed 4 bases at V and 1 base at J, leaving 10 bases unmatched. The CDR3 has 18 residues.

This clone turned up a few times. CDR3 protein: CSVMTGPEQYF. The CDR3 coding sequence is TGCAGCGTCATGACAGGGCCCGAGCAGTACTTC. The chain has TRBV29-1 and TRBJ2-7; TRBD1 agrees at 7 bases. V was clipped by 6 bases and J by 6 bases; unmatched bases: 5. The CDR3 totals 11 residues. The germline CDR1 and CDR2 sequences are SQVTM and ANQGSEA.

This chain links TRBV6-5 with TRBJ1-2, with 7 bases lining up with TRBD1. Germline CDR1 and CDR2: MNHEY and SVGAGI. Trimming removed 6 bases from V and 5 bases from J; junction bases left unmatched: 3. This CDR3 has 12 residues. Written as DNA, the CDR3 is TGTGCCAGCAGGGAGGGACAGTATGGCTACACCTTC. This sequence encodes CASREGQYGYTF.

The chain employs TRBV29-1 and TRBJ2-2; a weak D match, TRBD1 (5 bases). The CDR3 contains 14 residues. Germline CDR1 is SQVTM and CDR2 is ANQGSEA. Trimming stripped 5 bases from V and 4 bases from J, with 14 bases between. The CDR3: CSVLTGFPTGELFF. In nucleotides, the CDR3 is TGCAGCGTTTTAACAGGCTTTCCCACCGGGGAGCTGTTTTTT.

This clone was seen once. The genes are TRBV24-1 and TRBJ1-5, with a possible D match to TRBD1 (6 bases). Germline V gene lookup returns CDR1 KGHDR and CDR2 SFDVKD. This CDR3 comprises 15 residues. V lost 3 bases and J lost 0, with 8 bases in between. The CDR3 DNA reads TGTGCCACCAGTGATACAGGGCTTAGCAATCAGCCCCAGCATTTT. Amino acids: CATSDTGLSNQPQHF.

This clone was found once. The V gene is TRBV20-1, the J gene TRBJ1-1; D call uncertain. Trimming shortened V by 3 bases and J by 3 bases, and 11 bases separated the two germline ends. Germline CDR1 and CDR2: DFQATT and SNEGSKA (reference sequence). The CDR3 runs to 13 residues. The CDR3 DNA reads as TGCAGTGCTAGTGGGCCAGCGGACACTGAAGCTTTCTTT. This translates into CSASGPADTEAFF.